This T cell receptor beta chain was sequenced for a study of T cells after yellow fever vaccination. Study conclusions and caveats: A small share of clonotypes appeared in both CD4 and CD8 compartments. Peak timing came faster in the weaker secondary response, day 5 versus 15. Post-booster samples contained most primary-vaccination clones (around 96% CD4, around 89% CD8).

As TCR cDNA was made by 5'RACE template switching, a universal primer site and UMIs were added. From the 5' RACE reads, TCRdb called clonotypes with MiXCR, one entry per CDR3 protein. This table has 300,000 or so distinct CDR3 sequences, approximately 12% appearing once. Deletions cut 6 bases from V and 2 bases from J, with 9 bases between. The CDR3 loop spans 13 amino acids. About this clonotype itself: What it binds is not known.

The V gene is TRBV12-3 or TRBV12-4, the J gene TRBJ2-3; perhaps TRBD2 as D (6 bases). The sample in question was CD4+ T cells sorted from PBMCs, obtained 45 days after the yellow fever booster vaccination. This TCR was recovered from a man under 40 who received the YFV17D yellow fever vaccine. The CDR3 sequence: CASREDYTDTQYF. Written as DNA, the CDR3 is TGTGCCAGCAGAGAGGACTACACAGATACGCAGTATTTT.